Sequencing of this T cell receptor beta chain was carried out in a study of OX40 agonist ivuxolimab in advanced cancers. At the level of the whole study: Ivuxolimab was a fully human IgG2 agonistic monoclonal antibody targeting the costimulatory receptor OX40 (CD134). Intravenous ivuxolimab was administered to patients every 2 weeks at six dose levels: 0.01, 0.1, 0.3, 1.5, 3 and 10 mg/kg. Among the roughly 52 dose-escalation patients, around 19 had hepatocellular carcinoma, about 15 melanoma, 9 renal cell carcinoma and 9 head and neck cancer. In the dose-escalation cohort, 65% to 85% of patients were male, and the mean age was around 60 years with a range of about 20 to 80. Patients were allowed to have had prior anti-PD-1, anti-PD-L1 or anti-CTLA-4 therapy, and around 40% of the dose-escalation patients had previously received checkpoint inhibitors. Partial responses occurred in three dose-escalation patients: two with cutaneous melanoma and one with hepatocellular carcinoma. Peripheral TCRbeta sequencing aimed to test whether ivuxolimab altered TCR sequence diversity and caused clonal T-cell expansion. The paper describes the monotherapy dose-escalation part (N of about 57 patients) of the phase I trial of ivuxolimab.

Patients with a history of autoimmune disease or receiving systemic immunosuppression were excluded from the trial. Peripheral blood for TCR sequencing was drawn from every dose cohort at baseline, at cycle 4 day 1 and at cycle 7 day 1. Samples came from an open-label, multicenter, first-in-human phase I dose-escalation trial of ivuxolimab. The trial enrolled adults with locally advanced or metastatic head and neck squamous cell, hepatocellular, melanoma or renal cell carcinoma. Before TCR sequencing, CD4+ and CD8+ T cells were separately sorted from peripheral blood. Note on this clone: This receptor's antigen is unknown. It has no much larger one-base neighbor in the sample; base qualities were not kept.

What the study reported, not specific to this receptor: On average, CD8+ T cells showed more expanded clones than CD4+ T cells after ivuxolimab. Clonal expansion of both CD4+ and CD8+ blood T cells was observed from baseline to week 6 at doses 0.1 to 3.0 mg/kg. Low levels of normalized T-cell clonal expansion were also seen in some patients who did not respond. The antigen specificity of the peripheral T cells that underwent clonal expansion was not determined. In partial responders in the 0.1-3.0 mg/kg groups, normalized peripheral clonal expansion was found to be among the lowest, especially among CD8+ T cells.

To sequence the TCRbeta CDR3 region, genomic DNA was isolated from the sorted cells. TCRbeta CDR3 regions were sequenced using the immunoSEQ Assay. This is the immuneACCESS table as TCRdb keeps it, with only in-frame sequences that have V and J called. A part of the clones is gone; compared with another copy, unresolved V genes explain less than half, and the rest is unexplained. The sample table lists some 31,000 clones, roughly 92% of them with a count of one. Of the sample, roughly a tenth is held by the ten largest clones. Sequences were derived from CD4+ or CD8+ T cells sorted from blood, sampled in a trial of the OX40 agonist ivuxolimab. This TCR was recovered from an adult with an advanced solid tumor such as melanoma, head and neck, liver or kidney cancer.

DNA sequence: TGTGCTAGTGGTTTGGTAGGGGGGTTTGGTCAGCCCCAGCATTTT. This sequence encodes CASGLVGGFGQPQHF. This chain joins TRBV12-5 to TRBJ1-5, with a weak D call of TRBD1 (6 bases match). The CDR3 runs 15 residues from the cysteine to the phenylalanine. Just the 45-base CDR3 DNA is kept, in frame starting at base 1. CDR1 LGHNT and CDR2 FRNRAP were looked up in the germline V gene. V drops 0 bases and J drops 6 bases, leaving 12 bases in between.